This T cell receptor beta chain was found in a study of identifying expanded T cells in peripheral blood (dated by TCRdb to about 2019). Looking at the study overall: Four technical replicates, made by sequencing separate aliquots from the same pool of genomic DNA, were compared pairwise.

Study-wide conclusions, independent of this receptor: The beta-binomial model significantly reduced the number of clones called differentially abundant and the false-positive rate across all healthy-donor time intervals. It was expected by the authors that biological variance in healthy repertoires might increase further over much longer intervals, such as months to years. Across all healthy donors, variance in clone template counts between approximately 2-week samples was found to increase significantly with total template count. The binomial model flagged approximately 1.2 differentially abundant clones between technical replicates, compared with about 16.4 over about 2 weeks and 19 over about 4 weeks.

Cut back by 0 bases and 0 bases, the V and J ends lie 15 bases apart. There are 17 amino acids in the CDR3, from cysteine to phenylalanine inclusive. The entry retains the CDR3 DNA only, 51 bases that are in frame from base 1. The germline V gene encodes CDR1 SGDLS and CDR2 YYNGEE. No immune events, such as infections, were documented for the healthy donors during the collection period. Time-dependent variance in a beta-binomial model of T-cell clone differential abundance was calibrated using healthy-donor blood repertoires as a training cohort. The training cohort was composed of around ten healthy donors, 3 female and 7 male. On average the donors were approximately 42 years old, and their ages spanned roughly 29 to 70 years. Obtained from a commercial supplier, whole blood was collected from each healthy donor at three time points set two to three weeks apart. For immunosequencing, genomic DNA was extracted from whole blood that had not been sorted.

This clone was recorded once. This clone's antigen is unknown. The sample holds no much larger clone one base away, and base qualities are not on file. The immunoSEQ Assay, which relies on bias-controlled multiplex PCR amplification of genomic DNA, was used to profile TCRbeta CDR3 regions. The original methods were these. The absolute abundance of each unique TCRbeta CDR3 region was quantified after sequences were collapsed and filtered. Two models were used to test differential abundance: a binomial model (Fisher-equivalent) and a beta-binomial model that adds time-dependent variance fitted from healthy donors. Clones with fewer than 5 combined templates were excluded, and clones with Benjamini-Hochberg FDR below 0.01 were called differentially abundant. The form v = (b*log(k)+a)^2 was used to model beta-binomial variance as a function of total template count across the two samples. TCRdb took over this immuneACCESS table, retaining in-frame rearrangements with V and J assigned. Such tables are incomplete; in checked studies, under half of the missing clones stem from an unresolved V gene, and the remainder is unexplained. That table is the source of V, J and clone size, and D and trimming were worked out from the DNA. The sample table contains about 81,000 clones; only one count was recorded for 84% of them. The ten largest account for about 19% of the sample.

This sequence originates from a person between 18 and 69 years old in good health. This receptor chain uses TRBV9 and TRBJ1-1; too little of a D gene remains to name it. Sequencing was performed on blood. The encoded CDR3 is CASSVVALTAVNTEAFF. In nucleotides, the sequence is TGTGCCAGCAGCGTAGTCGCTCTGACGGCAGTGAACACTGAAGCTTTCTTT.